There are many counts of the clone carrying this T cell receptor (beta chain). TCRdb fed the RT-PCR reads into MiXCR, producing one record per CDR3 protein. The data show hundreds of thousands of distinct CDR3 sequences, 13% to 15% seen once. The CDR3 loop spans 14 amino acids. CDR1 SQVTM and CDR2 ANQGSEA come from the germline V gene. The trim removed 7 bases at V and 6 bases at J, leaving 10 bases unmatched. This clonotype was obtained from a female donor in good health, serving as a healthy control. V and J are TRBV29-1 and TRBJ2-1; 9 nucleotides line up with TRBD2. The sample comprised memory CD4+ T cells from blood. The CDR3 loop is CSAPLPSGANEQFF. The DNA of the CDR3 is TGCAGCGCCCCACTGCCTAGCGGGGCCAATGAGCAGTTCTTC.